This entry lists 26 T cell receptor beta chains sequenced from one sample in a study of blood T cells in healthy people across ages. For the second PCR, which ran for roughly 6 to 12 cycles, a sample-barcoded 5' primer and a J-beta primer mix were used. TCRdb re-called the 5' RACE reads with MiXCR, one entry per CDR3 protein. The sample holds around 1,600,000 distinct CDR3 sequences, approximately 43% seen once. The sequencing input was blood. These receptors were taken from a woman under 30 in good health.

V gene TRBV7-2 combines with J gene TRBJ1-2; a possible D gene is TRBD1 (5 bases). Germline V CDR1 and CDR2: SGHTA, FQGNSA. Trimming left V 5 bases short and J 4 bases short, with 14 bases between. This CDR3 contains 14 residues. The CDR3 DNA follows: TGTGCCAGCAGCCGCGAGGGGTGGACCTATGGCTACACCTTC. Protein: CASSREGWTYGYTF.

This clonotype was observed many times. V is TRBV4-1 and J is TRBJ2-1; D not resolved. The V gene lost 4 bases and the J gene lost 9 bases, with 10 bases spanning the gap. The CDR3 runs 12 residues. CDR1 MGHRA and CDR2 YSYEKL come from the germline V gene. The CDR3 DNA reads as TGCGCCAGCAGCCTGCTAGGCGTTGAGCAGTTCTTC. It yields the protein CASSLLGVEQFF.

The V and J genes are TRBV7-9 and TRBJ2-5, with D unclear. CDR3 size: 14 residues. Germline assignment: CDR1 SEHNR and CDR2 FQNEAQ (reference sequence). Trimming took off 5 bases at V and 11 bases at J, with 21 bases between the two ends. DNA of the CDR3: TGTGCCAGCAGCCCATGGACCGCGCCTAATGAGCAGTACTTC. Protein product: CASSPWTAPNEQYF.

The CDR3 DNA reads as TGTGCCAGCAGCACTAGCGGGAAAGGCAATGAGCAGTTCTTC. This gives the protein CASSTSGKGNEQFF. The chain recombines TRBV13 with TRBJ2-1; TRBD2 agrees at 10 bases. The CDR3 has 14 amino acids. Germline CDR1 and CDR2: PRHDT and FYEKMQ (reference sequence). The V and J ends lost 5 bases and 6 bases, in that order; junction bases with no gene match: 4.

The rearrangement joins TRBV4-3 to TRBJ2-7; 8 bases map to TRBD1. This CDR3 region has 15 residues. The germline V gene has CDR1 LGHNA and CDR2 YSLEER. With V trimmed by 2 bases and J by 3 bases, 6 bases remained unmatched. The CDR3 DNA reads TGCGCCAGCAGCCAATCAAGGACAGGGCACTACGAGCAGTACTTC. The encoded protein is CASSQSRTGHYEQYF.

The chain combines TRBV5-1 with TRBJ2-5; 10 nucleotides line up with TRBD2. CDR1 is SGHRS and CDR2 is YFSETQ in the germline V gene. After removal of 4 bases from V and 7 bases from J, the junction contained 13 bases not matched to a gene. This CDR3 is 16 amino acids long. CDR3 bases: TGCGCCAGCAGCGCCTTCGCAGCGGGAGGGCCCGGGACCCAGTACTTC. It translates to CASSAFAAGGPGTQYF.

Regarding this clonotype: One end of the junction varies from germline; a read error may be responsible. The rearrangement joins TRBV12-3 or TRBV12-4 to TRBJ2-1; TRBD1 agrees at 7 bases. CDR3 size: 15 residues. DNA of the CDR3: TGTGTCAGCAGTTTAAGACAGGGTGGTAACAATGAGCAGTTCTTC. Translating it yields CVSSLRQGGNNEQFF.

Only a few counts were recorded for this clonotype. V usage is TRBV27 and J usage is TRBJ2-7; 7 bases match TRBD2. The V and J ends lost 5 bases and 0 bases, in that order; junction bases with no gene match: 4. Looked up from germline, CDR1 is MNHEY and CDR2 is SMNVEV (reference sequence). The CDR3 has 14 residues. The CDR3 loop is CASSLAEHSYEQYF. CDR3 DNA sequence: TGTGCCAGCAGTCTAGCGGAGCACTCCTACGAGCAGTACTTC.

This clonotype was counted a few times. The V and J genes are TRBV28 and TRBJ2-3; D ambiguous. The V end was cut by 3 bases, the J end by 1 base, with 23 bases between. Germline loops: CDR1 MDHEN, CDR2 SYDVKM. This CDR3 contains 19 residues. The DNA for the CDR3 is TGTGCCAGCAGTTTTCGTAGGGTGTCGGCGGTCCGACGCACAGATACGCAGTATTTT. Amino acids: CASSFRRVSAVRRTDTQYF.

The J gene is TRBJ1-5, the V gene TRBV2, with D maybe TRBD1 (6 bases). This CDR3 is built from 13 residues. Germline CDR1 SNHLY, CDR2 FYNNEI. V was trimmed by 3 bases and J by 7 bases, leaving 10 bases between them. The chain's CDR3 is CASSEGARQPQHF. CDR3 nucleotides: TGTGCCAGCAGTGAGGGGGCAAGGCAGCCCCAGCATTTT.

In DNA form, the CDR3 reads TGCAGCGTCTACACGGCCCTCAATGAGCAGTTCTTC. Its protein is CSVYTALNEQFF. The chain carries TRBV29-1 and TRBJ2-1; D is undetermined. The CDR3 consists of 12 residues. Germline lookup yields CDR1 SQVTM and CDR2 ANQGSEA. Trimming took 6 bases from V and 6 from J, leaving 12 bases between them.

The chain couples TRBV12-3 or TRBV12-4 to TRBJ1-2; D possibly corresponds to TRBD1 (5 bases). The V end was cut by 2 bases, the J end by 4 bases, with 20 bases between. This CDR3 is built from 17 residues. The CDR3 loop reads CASSLRGGPGKTYGYTF. In DNA form, the CDR3 reads TGTGCCAGCAGTTTACGTGGTGGACCAGGGAAGACCTATGGCTACACCTTC.

This chain joins TRBV4-3 and TRBJ2-3; no clear D. Trimming left V 1 base short and J 5 bases short, with 13 bases between. This CDR3 region has 15 residues. Germline CDR1 LGHNA, CDR2 YSLEER. The CDR3 nucleotides are TGCGCCAGCAGCCAAGGCTTGGTGGCCGGAGATACGCAGTATTTT. This translates into CASSQGLVAGDTQYF.

A few counts support this clonotype. The chain links TRBV14 to TRBJ1-2; D is ambiguous. CDR1 and CDR2 (germline): SGHDN, FVKESK. CDR3 size: 15 residues. Between the trimmed V and J ends, which lost 2 bases and 1 base, there was a span of 11 bases. CDR3 bases: TGTGCCAGCAGCCAATTTCCGAGGGATAACTATGGCTACACCTTC. Translation gives CASSQFPRDNYGYTF.

The table lists this clonotype with a few counts. The chain recombines TRBV3-1 with TRBJ1-1; maybe TRBD1 (5 bases). The germline gives CDR1 LGHDT, CDR2 YNNKEL (reference sequence). V lost 1 base and J 4 bases, leaving 16 bases between the germline ends. The CDR3 extends over 16 amino acids. CDR3 sequence: CASSQGSGVGVTEAFF. The CDR3 region has the DNA TGTGCCAGCAGCCAAGGTTCGGGGGTGGGAGTCACTGAAGCTTTCTTT.

The chain couples TRBV2 to TRBJ2-5; D unclear. The CDR3 consists of 13 residues. Germline-derived CDR1 and CDR2 are SNHLY and FYNNEI. Deletions cut 7 bases from V and 7 bases from J, with 16 bases between. CDR3 in DNA: TGTGCCAGCATGCGGACGCCAAATGGGACCCAGTACTTC. Amino acid sequence: CASMRTPNGTQYF.

The CDR3 reads CASSVYSTRGQYF. The CDR3 bases are TGTGCCAGCAGTGTATATAGTACTCGGGGGCAGTACTTC. V and J are TRBV27 and TRBJ2-5, with D maybe TRBD2 (6 bases). Trimming left V 5 bases short and J 11 bases short, with 18 bases between. The CDR3 spans 13 residues. CDR1 MNHEY and CDR2 SMNVEV come from the germline V gene (reference sequence).

This clonotype appeared once. This chain connects TRBV28 to TRBJ2-1; no reliable D call. This CDR3 has 16 amino acids. The V end lost 2 bases, the J end lost 8 bases, and 19 bases lay between the germline ends. Germline-derived CDR1 and CDR2 are MDHEN and SYDVKM. DNA of the CDR3: TGTGCCAGCAGTTTAGGGCCTAGTCCGCTCGAGGATGAGCAGTTCTTC. Translated: CASSLGPSPLEDEQFF.

The chain recombines TRBV12-3 or TRBV12-4 with TRBJ2-7, with TRBD2 matching 10 bases. V lost 2 bases and J lost 9; bases outside the gene matches: 4. The CDR3 sequence is 13 residues long. CDR3 bases: TGTGCCAGCAGTTTACTAAGCGGGAGGGGGCAGTACTTC. Its translation: CASSLLSGRGQYF.

Comments on this clonotype: At one boundary the junction diverges from the germline segment, which might be a read error. The chain links TRBV27 to TRBJ2-7, with D perhaps matching TRBD2 (5 bases). This CDR3 has 13 amino acids. Per germline, CDR1 MNHEY and CDR2 SMNVEV (reference sequence). CDR3 in amino acids: CAGSLGIAYEQYF. CDR3 sequence (DNA): TGTGCCGGCAGTCTCGGGATCGCCTACGAGCAGTACTTC.

The rearrangement uses TRBV2 and TRBJ2-5; TRBD1 is a possible D gene (6 bases). Trimming shortened V by 0 bases and J by 11 bases, and 16 bases separated the two germline ends. There are 14 residues in the CDR3. Per germline, CDR1 SNHLY and CDR2 FYNNEI. As DNA, the CDR3 is TGTGCCAGCAGTGAAGCCCGGGGCCGACAGGAGCAGTACTTC. This encodes CASSEARGRQEQYF.

This clonotype was detected only a few times. J is TRBJ1-2 and V is TRBV7-9; D is uncertain. V lost 5 bases and J lost 0, with 13 bases in between. The CDR3 contains 15 residues. Germline assignment: CDR1 SEHNR and CDR2 FQNEAQ (reference sequence). The CDR3 nucleotides are TGTGCCAGCAGCCTACCTGCCGGGACTAACTATGGCTACACCTTC. Its translation is CASSLPAGTNYGYTF.

In this sample, this clonotype turned up a few times. The chain recombines TRBV20-1 with TRBJ1-5; D gene unclear. V lost 3 bases and J lost 5, with 8 bases in between. Germline CDR1 DFQATT, CDR2 SNEGSKA (reference sequence). The CDR3 is made up of 12 amino acids. The CDR3 sequence: CSARDGDQPQHF. The CDR3 DNA is TGCAGTGCTAGGGACGGGGATCAGCCCCAGCATTTT.

This clonotype was seen a single time. This chain joins TRBV5-1 and TRBJ2-5; perhaps TRBD2 as D (5 bases). Trimming took 0 bases from V and 11 from J, leaving 23 bases between them. CDR1 and CDR2 (germline): SGHRS, YFSETQ. The CDR3 loop spans 16 amino acids. The CDR3 nucleotides are TGCGCCAGCAGCTTGGCTTTAGCGCCTATCTACAATGAGCAGTACTTC. Amino acid sequence: CASSLALAPIYNEQYF. The entire variable domain, with the rest obtained from reference TRBV5-1 and TRBJ2-5, is as follows: KAGVTQTPRYLIKTRGQQVTLSCSPISGHRSVSWYQQTPGQGLQFLFEYFSETQRNKGNFPGRFSGRQFSNSRSEMNVSTLELGDSALYLCASSLALAPIYNEQYFGPGTRLLVL.

This clonotype was counted only a few times. This chain links TRBV29-1 with TRBJ2-1; D assignment may be TRBD1 or TRBD2 (5 bases each). This CDR3 region has 13 residues. Germline lookup yields CDR1 SQVTM and CDR2 ANQGSEA. With 8 bases removed from V and 2 bases from J, the gap between germline ends came to 13 bases. The CDR3 loop is CSTTRDPYNEQFF. The CDR3 nucleotides are TGCAGCACCACCCGGGACCCCTACAATGAGCAGTTCTTC.

The rearrangement links TRBV12-5 to TRBJ2-5; a weak D match, TRBD1 (5 bases). The ends were cut back, 1 base at V and 1 base at J, with 7 bases in the middle. The CDR3 sequence is 14 residues long. Germline V gene data show CDR1 as LGHNT and CDR2 as FRNRAP. The CDR3 loop reads CASGLDQGQETQYF. CDR3 bases: TGTGCTAGTGGTTTGGACCAGGGCCAAGAGACCCAGTACTTC.